Given below is one TCR beta chain in context. What antigen it recognizes has not been identified. The sample holds no much larger clone one base away, and base qualities are not on file. This entry comes from a study of T cell responses to AZD1222 COVID-19 vaccine (dated by TCRdb to the early 2020s). Context from the whole study: A total of 230 to 250 trial participants underwent TCR sequencing, of whom 207 had received two doses of AZD1222 and around 25 had received two doses of the MenACWY control vaccine. Trial participants were enrolled by age into subgroups of 18-55, 56-69 and 70-plus years, and roughly 150, 30 and 60 TCR-sequenced participants, respectively, were included in these subgroups. Summary of the overall study and its limitations: Because no samples from the day 14 peak response were available, repertoires could be characterized only after the peak T cell response. Reportedly, almost half of the unique spike-specific TCRs recognized epitopes lying outside the regions that are mutated in the B.1.351 and B.1.1.7 variants. Participants were mostly white British and included more females than males, and it was suggested by the authors that clonal diversity may have been underestimated. In the small 56-69-year group, the increase in depth fell short of significance, most likely because of low power. The whole spike protein was spanned by vaccine-associated CD4 TCRs, and dominant responses were seen in regions 160-218 and 743-854. Spike-specific TCR breadth and depth rose significantly after two AZD1222 doses compared with day 0 and with MenACWY recipients. Conclusions about previously exposed vaccinees are limited, since just a handful of AZD1222 recipients were seropositive for SARS-CoV-2 at baseline.

The CDR3 regions of human TCRbeta chains were subjected to immunosequencing. On the study's bioinformatics: Repertoire TCRs were checked for matches against a reference library of SARS-CoV-2-specific TCRs that had been generated using the MIRA antigen-specificity platform. Breadth meant the fraction of unique TCRs that were SARS-CoV-2-associated, whereas depth meant the fraction of total T cells that were SARS-CoV-2-associated. Using the MIRA data, each spike-specific TCR was assigned both to the spike region to which the TCR was reactive and to a CD4 or CD8 class. Log10-transformed breadth and depth values were compared by one-way ANOVA with Sidak's multiple comparisons tests. TCRdb provides this immuneACCESS table in a form limited to in-frame rearrangements. Some clones are lacking; in checked studies, under half of them reflect an unresolved V gene, and why the rest are absent is not known. That table is the source of V, J and clone size, and D and trimming were worked out from the DNA. The sample has around 110,000 clones on record, 70% to 90% of them singletons. Around 3.9% of the sample belongs to the ten largest clones.

The sample's time point, from its label and the paper: baseline before first vaccination. According to the study, the label for this sample's treatment or condition signals: meningococcal conjugate vaccine given as trial control. Vaccinee samples were obtained from the UK trials COV001 and COV002, which included a single-blind randomized controlled phase 2/3 trial of AZD1222 (ChAdOx1 nCoV-19) in healthy adults. For TCRbeta chain sequencing, PBMC samples were collected from trial participants at day 0 and at day 28 after the second dose. This clonotype was sampled from an adult in good health. The sample in question was peripheral blood, obtained on day 0 of MenACWY control vaccination.

In nucleotide form, the sequence is TGTGCCAGCAGCCGCCGCGGACAGGGGGCCCTCGGTGGCTACACCTTC. Its protein product is CASSRRGQGALGGYTF. Recombination joined TRBV3-1 (or the pseudogene TRBV3-2) with TRBJ1-2; the central 11 bases match TRBD1. Trimmed from V: 4 bases; trimmed from J: 7 bases; junction bases lacking a gene match: 11. The CDR3 numbers 16 residues from cysteine through phenylalanine. Only the CDR3 region is kept as DNA, spanning 48 bases read in frame from base 1. From a lookup of the germline V gene (reference sequence), CDR1 and CDR2 are LGHDT and YNNKEL.